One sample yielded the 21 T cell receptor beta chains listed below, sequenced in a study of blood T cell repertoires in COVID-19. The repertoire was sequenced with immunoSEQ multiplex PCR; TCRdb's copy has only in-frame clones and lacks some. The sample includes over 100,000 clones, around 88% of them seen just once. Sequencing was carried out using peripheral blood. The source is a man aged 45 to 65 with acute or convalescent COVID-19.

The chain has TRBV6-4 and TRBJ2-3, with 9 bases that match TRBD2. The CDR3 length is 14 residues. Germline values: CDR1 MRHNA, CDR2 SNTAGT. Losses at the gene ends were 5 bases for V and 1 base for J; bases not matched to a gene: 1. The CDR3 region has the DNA TGTGCCAGCAGTCAGCGGGGGGGCACAGATACGCAGTATTTT. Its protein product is CASSQRGGTDTQYF.

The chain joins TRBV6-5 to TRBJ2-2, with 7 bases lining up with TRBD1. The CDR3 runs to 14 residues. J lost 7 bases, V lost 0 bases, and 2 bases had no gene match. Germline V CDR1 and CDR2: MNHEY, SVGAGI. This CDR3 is CASSYSRDSGELFF. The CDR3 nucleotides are TGTGCCAGCAGTTACTCGAGGGACAGCGGGGAGCTGTTTTTT.

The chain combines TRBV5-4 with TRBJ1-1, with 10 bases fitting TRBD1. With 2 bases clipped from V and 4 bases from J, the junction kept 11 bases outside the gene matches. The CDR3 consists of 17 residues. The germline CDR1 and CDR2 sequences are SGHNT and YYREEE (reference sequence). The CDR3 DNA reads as TGTGCCAGCAGCTTAAAGACAGGGGGCGCGTTGGGCACTGAAGCTTTCTTT. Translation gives CASSLKTGGALGTEAFF.

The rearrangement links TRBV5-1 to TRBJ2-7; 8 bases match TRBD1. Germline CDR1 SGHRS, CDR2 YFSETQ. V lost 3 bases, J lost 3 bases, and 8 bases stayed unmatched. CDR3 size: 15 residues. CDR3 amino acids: CASSSTGAFNYEQYF. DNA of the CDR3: TGCGCCAGCAGCTCGACAGGGGCCTTCAACTACGAGCAGTACTTC.

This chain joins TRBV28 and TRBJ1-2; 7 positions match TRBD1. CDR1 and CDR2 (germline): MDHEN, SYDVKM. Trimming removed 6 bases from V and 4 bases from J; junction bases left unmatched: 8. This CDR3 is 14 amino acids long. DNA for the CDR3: TGTGCCAGCAGCCCCGGGACAGTGACCTATGGCTACACCTTC. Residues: CASSPGTVTYGYTF.

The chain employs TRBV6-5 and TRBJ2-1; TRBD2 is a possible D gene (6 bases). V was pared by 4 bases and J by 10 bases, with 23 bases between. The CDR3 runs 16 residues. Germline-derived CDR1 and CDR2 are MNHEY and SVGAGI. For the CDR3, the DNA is TGTGCCAGCAGTTCTCGCCCACGAGGTTCTAGCGCCGAGCAGTTCTTC. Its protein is CASSSRPRGSSAEQFF.

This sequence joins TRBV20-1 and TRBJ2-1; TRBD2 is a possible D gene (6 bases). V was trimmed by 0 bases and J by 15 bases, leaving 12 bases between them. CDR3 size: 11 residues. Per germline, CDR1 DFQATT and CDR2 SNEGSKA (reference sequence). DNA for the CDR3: TGCAGTGCTAGAGACCGACTAGTTCGGTTCTTC. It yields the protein CSARDRLVRFF.

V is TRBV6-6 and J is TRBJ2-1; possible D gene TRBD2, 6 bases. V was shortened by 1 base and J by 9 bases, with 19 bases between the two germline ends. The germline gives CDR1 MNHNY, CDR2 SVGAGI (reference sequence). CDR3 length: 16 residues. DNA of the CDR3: TGTGCCAGCAGTTACTTAACTAGCTTCCGCGGAGGTGAGCAGTTCTTC. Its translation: CASSYLTSFRGGEQFF.

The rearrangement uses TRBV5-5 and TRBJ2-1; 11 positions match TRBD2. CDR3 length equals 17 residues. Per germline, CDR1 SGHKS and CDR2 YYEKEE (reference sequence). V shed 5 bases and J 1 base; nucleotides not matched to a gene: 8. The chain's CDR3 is CASSHLGTSGSYNEQFF. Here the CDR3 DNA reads TGTGCCAGCAGTCACTTAGGGACTAGCGGATCCTACAATGAGCAGTTCTTC. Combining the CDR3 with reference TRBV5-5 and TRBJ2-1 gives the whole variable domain DAGVTQSPTHLIKTRGQQVTLRCSPISGHKSVSWYQQVLGQGPQFIFQYYEKEERGRGNFPDRFSARQFPNYSSELNVNALLLGDSALYLCASSHLGTSGSYNEQFFGPGTRLTVL.

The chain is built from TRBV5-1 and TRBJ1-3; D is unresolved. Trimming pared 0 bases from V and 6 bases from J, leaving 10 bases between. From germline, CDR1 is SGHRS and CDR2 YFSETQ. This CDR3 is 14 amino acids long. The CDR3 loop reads CASSLGGLENTIYF. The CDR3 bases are TGCGCCAGCAGCTTGGGTGGTTTAGAAAACACCATATATTTT.

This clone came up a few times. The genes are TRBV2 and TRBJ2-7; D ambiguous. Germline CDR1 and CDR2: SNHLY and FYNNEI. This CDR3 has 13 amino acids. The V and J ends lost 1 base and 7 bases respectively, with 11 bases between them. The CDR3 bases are TGTGCCAGCAGTGAAGAAATAGCCCTAGAGCAGTACTTC. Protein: CASSEEIALEQYF.

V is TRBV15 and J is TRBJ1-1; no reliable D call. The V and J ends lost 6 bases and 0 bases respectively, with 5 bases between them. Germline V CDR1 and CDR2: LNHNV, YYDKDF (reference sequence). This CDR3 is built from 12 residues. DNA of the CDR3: TGTGCCACCAGTAAATTGAACACTGAAGCTTTCTTT. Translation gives CATSKLNTEAFF. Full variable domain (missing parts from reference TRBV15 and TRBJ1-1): DAMVIQNPRYQVTQFGKPVTLSCSQTLNHNVMYWYQQKSSQAPKLLFHYYDKDFNNEADTPDNFQSRRPNTSFCFLDIRSPGLGDTAMYLCATSKLNTEAFFGQGTRLTVV.

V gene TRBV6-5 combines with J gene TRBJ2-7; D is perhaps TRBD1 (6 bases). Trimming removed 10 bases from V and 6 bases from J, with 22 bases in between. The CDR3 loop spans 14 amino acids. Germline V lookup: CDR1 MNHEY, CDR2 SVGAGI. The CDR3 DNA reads TGTGCCACCCGACAGGACCTACTTCCACGCGAGCAGTACTTC. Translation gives CATRQDLLPREQYF.

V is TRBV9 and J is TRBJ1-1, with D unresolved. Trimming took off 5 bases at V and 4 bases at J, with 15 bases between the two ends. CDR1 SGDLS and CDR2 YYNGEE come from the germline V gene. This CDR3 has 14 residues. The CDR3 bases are TGTGCCAGCAGTACGCGGGGATGGGGCACTGAAGCTTTCTTT. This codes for CASSTRGWGTEAFF. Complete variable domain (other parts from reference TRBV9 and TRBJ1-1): DSGVTQTPKHLITATGQRVTLRCSPRSGDLSVYWYQQSLDQGLQFLIQYYNGEERAKGNILERFSAQQFPDLHSELNLSSLELGDSALYFCASSTRGWGTEAFFGQGTRLTVV.

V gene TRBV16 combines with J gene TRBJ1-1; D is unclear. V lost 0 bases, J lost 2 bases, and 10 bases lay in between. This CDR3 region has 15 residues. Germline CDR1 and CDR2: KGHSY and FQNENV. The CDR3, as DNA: TGTGCCAGCAGCCAATCCCCCGGTAAAAACACTGAAGCTTTCTTT. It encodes CASSQSPGKNTEAFF.

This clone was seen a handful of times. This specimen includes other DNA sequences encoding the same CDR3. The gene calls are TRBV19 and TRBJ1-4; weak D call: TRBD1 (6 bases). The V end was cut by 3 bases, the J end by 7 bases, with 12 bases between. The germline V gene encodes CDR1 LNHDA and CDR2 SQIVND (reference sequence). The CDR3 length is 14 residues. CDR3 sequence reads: CASSIGGRGEKLFF. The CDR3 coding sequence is TGTGCCAGTAGTATCGGGGGGCGAGGTGAAAAACTGTTTTTT. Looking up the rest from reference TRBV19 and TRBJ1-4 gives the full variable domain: DGGITQSPKYLFRKEGQNVTLSCEQNLNHDAMYWYRQDPGQGLRLIYYSQIVNDFQKGDIAEGYSVSREKKESFPLTVTSAQKNPTAFYLCASSIGGRGEKLFFGSGTQLSVL.

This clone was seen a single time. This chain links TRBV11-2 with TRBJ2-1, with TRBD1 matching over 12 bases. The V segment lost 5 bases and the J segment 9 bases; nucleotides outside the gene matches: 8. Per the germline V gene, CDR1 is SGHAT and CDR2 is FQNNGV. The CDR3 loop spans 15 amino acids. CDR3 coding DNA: TGTGCCAGCAGCCCCCTGGGACAGGGGGCGAGTGAGCAGTTCTTC. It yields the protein CASSPLGQGASEQFF.

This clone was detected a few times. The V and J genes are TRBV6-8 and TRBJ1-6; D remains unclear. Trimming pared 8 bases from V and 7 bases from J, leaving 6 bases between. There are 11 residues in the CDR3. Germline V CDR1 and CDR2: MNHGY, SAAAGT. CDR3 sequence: CASVLNSPLHF. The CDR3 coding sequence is TGTGCCAGCGTACTGAATTCACCCCTCCACTTT.

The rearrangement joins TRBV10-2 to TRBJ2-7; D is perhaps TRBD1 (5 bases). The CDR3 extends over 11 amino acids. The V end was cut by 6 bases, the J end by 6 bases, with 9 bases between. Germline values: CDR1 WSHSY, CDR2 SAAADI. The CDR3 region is CASSGHTEQYF. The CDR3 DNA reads TGCGCCAGCAGCGGACATACCGAGCAGTACTTC.

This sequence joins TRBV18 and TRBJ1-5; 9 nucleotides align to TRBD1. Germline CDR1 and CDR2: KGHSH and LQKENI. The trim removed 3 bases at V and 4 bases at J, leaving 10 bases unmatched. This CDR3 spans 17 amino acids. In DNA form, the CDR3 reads TGTGCCAGCTCACCGGAGGCCGGGACAGGGCATAATCAGCCCCAGCATTTT. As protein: CASSPEAGTGHNQPQHF. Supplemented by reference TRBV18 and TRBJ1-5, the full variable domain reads NAGVMQNPRHLVRRRGQEARLRCSPMKGHSHVYWYRQLPEEGLKFMVYLQKENIIDESGMPKERFSAEFPKEGPSILRIQQVVRGDSAAYFCASSPEAGTGHNQPQHFGDGTRLSIL.

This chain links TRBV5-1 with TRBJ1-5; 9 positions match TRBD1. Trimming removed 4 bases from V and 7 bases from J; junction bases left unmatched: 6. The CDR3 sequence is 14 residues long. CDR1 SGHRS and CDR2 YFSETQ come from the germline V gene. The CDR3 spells CASSPGTGNQPQHF. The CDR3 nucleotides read TGCGCCAGCAGCCCTGGGACAGGGAACCAGCCCCAGCATTTT.